The 18 T cell receptor beta chains below all came from one sample that was sequenced in a study of cytomegalovirus exposure and HLA in healthy donors. The PCR employed 60 Vbeta primers together with 13 Jbeta primers. Only in-frame clones appear in the TCRdb table, and some are missing; sequencing was by immunoSEQ multiplex PCR. The sample yields 200,000 to 250,000 clones, roughly 80% seen once. Sample: PBMCs. The receptors come from a man aged 35-49 years in good health and CMV-seronegative.

The genes are TRBV5-1 and TRBJ2-2, with 8 nucleotides matching TRBD1. CDR3 length equals 16 residues. Per the germline V gene, CDR1 is SGHRS and CDR2 is YFSETQ. The trim removed 2 bases at V and 4 bases at J, leaving 7 bases unmatched. The CDR3 spells CASSFDSDRATGELFF. The DNA for the CDR3 is TGCGCCAGCAGCTTCGACTCGGACAGGGCCACCGGGGAGCTGTTTTTT.

CDR3 sequence reads: CASSLGGASSGANVLTF. The CDR3 DNA is TGCGCCAGCAGCTTGGGTGGGGCAAGCTCTGGGGCCAACGTCCTGACTTTC. V gene TRBV5-1 combines with J gene TRBJ2-6; TRBD1 is a possible D gene (5 bases). This CDR3 contains 17 residues. The V end lost 0 bases, the J end lost 0 bases, and 10 bases lay between the germline ends. Germline lookup yields CDR1 SGHRS and CDR2 YFSETQ.

This chain connects TRBV19 to TRBJ1-3, with D perhaps matching TRBD1 (6 bases). V was cut by 2 bases and J by 0 bases, with 17 bases left in between. The CDR3 has 18 residues. Germline V gene lookup returns CDR1 LNHDA and CDR2 SQIVND (reference sequence). The CDR3 sequence: CASSISRGDLFSGNTIYF. For the CDR3, the DNA is TGTGCCAGTAGTATAAGCAGGGGCGACTTATTCTCTGGAAACACCATATATTTT.

The rearrangement links TRBV7-9 to TRBJ2-7; perhaps TRBD1 as D (5 bases). V was clipped by 5 bases and J by 7 bases, with 15 bases between them. This CDR3 contains 13 residues. From germline, CDR1 is SEHNR and CDR2 FQNEAQ (reference sequence). As DNA, the CDR3 is TGTGCCAGCAGCGACCCCAGGGTGAGGGAGCAGTACTTC. This translates into CASSDPRVREQYF.

V and J are TRBV18 and TRBJ2-7, with a tentative D call TRBD1 (5 bases). The V gene's germline CDR1 is KGHSH and CDR2 LQKENI. The V end lost 2 bases, the J end lost 6 bases, and 11 bases lay between the germline ends. The CDR3 totals 13 residues. This chain's CDR3 is CASSPGAVIEQYF. CDR3 coding DNA: TGTGCCAGCTCACCAGGGGCGGTAATCGAGCAGTACTTC. Full variable domain (outside the CDR3, taken from reference TRBV18 and TRBJ2-7): NAGVMQNPRHLVRRRGQEARLRCSPMKGHSHVYWYRQLPEEGLKFMVYLQKENIIDESGMPKERFSAEFPKEGPSILRIQQVVRGDSAAYFCASSPGAVIEQYFGPGTRLTVT.

The V gene is TRBV27, the J gene TRBJ2-1; 13 nucleotides match TRBD2. Germline-derived CDR1 and CDR2 are MNHEY and SMNVEV (reference sequence). The V gene end was trimmed by 6 bases and the J gene end by 7 bases; junction bases not matched to a gene: 6. The length of the CDR3 is 15 residues. The CDR3 reads CASSAGLAGPNEQFF. The CDR3 coding sequence is TGTGCCAGCAGCGCGGGACTAGCGGGACCTAATGAGCAGTTCTTC.

V is TRBV7-2 and J is TRBJ2-5; 10 bases fit TRBD2. This CDR3 is built from 16 residues. In germline, CDR1 is SGHTA, CDR2 FQGNSA. Trimming took 0 bases from V and 2 from J; bases not matched to a gene: 3. Written as DNA, the CDR3 is TGTGCCAGCAGCTTAGCGCGGACTAGCGGACAAGAGACCCAGTACTTC. The encoded protein is CASSLARTSGQETQYF. Variable domain in full (rest from reference TRBV7-2 and TRBJ2-5): GAGVSQSPSNKVTEKGKDVELRCDPISGHTALYWYRQSLGQGLEFLIYFQGNSAPDKSGLPSDRFSAERTGGSVSTLTIQRTQQEDSAVYLCASSLARTSGQETQYFGPGTRLLVL.

Here the CDR3 DNA reads TGTGCCAGCAGCGCACCCCCGGTCTACACCTTC. Its protein is CASSAPPVYTF. The chain carries TRBV11-1 and TRBJ1-2; no firm D call. Deletions cut 5 bases from V and 10 bases from J, with 11 bases between. The germline CDR1 and CDR2 sequences are SGHAT and FQDESV (reference sequence). This CDR3 comprises 11 residues.

The chain uses TRBV19 and TRBJ2-5; D unclear. Germline V CDR1 and CDR2: LNHDA, SQIVND (reference sequence). CDR3 length: 11 amino acids. V shed 6 bases and J shed 7 bases, with 9 bases lying between them. The CDR3 here is CASSRGRTQYF. The CDR3 DNA is TGTGCCAGTAGCCGCGGCAGGACCCAGTACTTC.

This chain links TRBV5-6 with TRBJ2-2, with 8 bases identical to TRBD1. V lost 2 bases, J lost 1 base, and 1 base stayed unmatched. This CDR3 spans 15 amino acids. Per the germline V gene, CDR1 is SGHDT and CDR2 is YYEEEE. The CDR3 bases are TGTGCCAGCAGCTTTGGGACAGGGAACACCGGGGAGCTGTTTTTT. Its translation: CASSFGTGNTGELFF.

The chain is built from TRBV11-3 and TRBJ2-2; D is uncertain. This CDR3 comprises 12 residues. Germline loops: CDR1 SGHNT, CDR2 YENEEA. Trimming pared 5 bases from V and 4 bases from J, leaving 5 bases between. CDR3 amino acids: CASSPRTGELFF. The CDR3 nucleotides are TGTGCCAGCAGCCCCCGCACCGGGGAGCTGTTTTTT.

V gene TRBV4-2 combines with J gene TRBJ2-7, with D maybe TRBD1 (5 bases). This CDR3 contains 14 residues. V was shortened by 4 bases and J by 0 bases, with 10 bases between the two germline ends. Germline assignment: CDR1 LGHNA and CDR2 YNFKEQ. CDR3 sequence (DNA): TGTGCCAGCAGCCTGACAGAGAGCTCCTACGAGCAGTACTTC. Translation: CASSLTESSYEQYF.

This clone was seen a single time. This chain uses TRBV9 with TRBJ2-2, with TRBD1 matching 10 bases. CDR1 and CDR2 (germline): SGDLS, YYNGEE. J was trimmed by 6 bases and V by 2 bases; bases with no gene match: 7. CDR3 length: 16 amino acids. The CDR3 region has the DNA TGTGCCAGCAGCGTTACGTGGGACAGGGGATCCGGGGAGCTGTTTTTT. It encodes CASSVTWDRGSGELFF.

V is TRBV20-1 and J is TRBJ2-7; 8 bases fit TRBD2. Looked up from germline, CDR1 is DFQATT and CDR2 is SNEGSKA (reference sequence). V lost 3 bases and J lost 5; bases outside the gene matches: 0. The CDR3 contains 11 residues. CDR3 sequence: CSASGGDEQYF. CDR3 DNA: TGCAGTGCTAGCGGGGGGGACGAGCAGTACTTC.

The chain uses TRBV29-1 and TRBJ1-3; no reliable D call. The CDR3 sequence is 12 residues long. Trimming took off 6 bases at V and 1 base at J, with 7 bases between the two ends. CDR1 and CDR2 from the germline V gene are SQVTM and ANQGSEA. CDR3 bases: TGCAGCGTGTTGGAGTCTGGAAACACCATATATTTT. Protein product: CSVLESGNTIYF.

For the CDR3, the DNA is TGCGCCAGCAGCCAAGAAGGAAGGGGGAACCCCTATGGCTACACCTTC. Protein sequence: CASSQEGRGNPYGYTF. The chain links TRBV4-1 to TRBJ1-2, with D tentatively TRBD1 (6 bases). Between the trimmed V and J ends, which lost 0 bases and 4 bases, there was a span of 15 bases. The V gene's germline CDR1 is MGHRA and CDR2 YSYEKL. The CDR3 runs 16 residues.

The rearrangement uses TRBV7-9 and TRBJ1-4, with no clear D. V lost 2 bases and J 5 bases, leaving 9 bases between the germline ends. CDR1 and CDR2 from the germline V gene are SEHNR and FQNEAQ (reference sequence). This CDR3 is built from 14 residues. The CDR3 reads CASSLQTGNEKLFF. The CDR3 DNA follows: TGTGCCAGCAGCTTACAAACGGGAAATGAAAAACTGTTTTTT.

This sequence joins TRBV19 and TRBJ2-5; 9 bases align to TRBD2. The CDR3 runs 14 residues. CDR1 is LNHDA and CDR2 is SQIVND in the germline V gene (reference sequence). Unmatched junction bases numbered 5, after V lost 3 bases and J lost 6 bases. CDR3 nucleotide sequence: TGTGCCAGTAGTATCGGGACTAGCCTACAGACCCAGTACTTC. It translates to CASSIGTSLQTQYF.